What follows describes a single T cell receptor beta chain. The germline gives CDR1 SGHRS, CDR2 YFSETQ. Germline trimming cut 3 bases from V and 7 bases from J; bases unmatched to any gene: 4. This CDR3 comprises 14 residues. Template switching by 5'RACE produced TCR cDNA, adding a universal primer site and UMIs. MiXCR, run by TCRdb on the 5' RACE reads, gives a single entry per CDR3 protein. This sample has hundreds of thousands of distinct CDR3 sequences, with 15% to 20% found just once. These data are taken from a study of T cells after yellow fever vaccination. The sample in question was PBMCs, obtained 15 days after the yellow fever booster vaccination. J is TRBJ1-6 and V is TRBV5-1, with 7 bases aligning to TRBD1. This TCR came from a man between 25 and 39 years old who received the YFV17D yellow fever vaccine. CDR3 loop: CASSSGQRNSPLHF. CDR3 in DNA: TGCGCCAGCAGCTCGGGACAGAGGAATTCACCCCTCCACTTT.